This T cell receptor (beta chain) was sequenced in a study of OX40 agonist ivuxolimab in advanced cancers. Background on the study: Eligibility rules accepted prior anti-PD-1, anti-PD-L1 or anti-CTLA-4 therapy, and around 38% had some. Study results and limitations: The investigators did not determine what antigen specificity the expanded peripheral T cells had.

A remark on this clone: Antigen unknown.

Germline CDR1 reads SGHRS; CDR2 reads YFSETQ. The CDR3 totals 13 residues. V lost 4 bases and J 5 bases, leaving 13 bases between the germline ends. This table comes from immunoSEQ multiplex PCR, and its TCRdb copy is limited to in-frame clones, with some not included. In the table there are roughly 11,000 clones, around four fifths of which are singletons. This clonotype was sampled from an adult with an advanced solid tumor such as melanoma, head and neck, liver or kidney cancer. This specimen consisted of CD4+ or CD8+ T cells sorted from blood, obtained in a trial of the OX40 agonist ivuxolimab. The chain has TRBV5-1 and TRBJ2-7; D possibly corresponds to TRBD1 (5 bases). The CDR3: CASSPDISNEQYF. Here the CDR3 DNA reads TGCGCCAGCAGCCCGGACATATCTAACGAGCAGTACTTC.